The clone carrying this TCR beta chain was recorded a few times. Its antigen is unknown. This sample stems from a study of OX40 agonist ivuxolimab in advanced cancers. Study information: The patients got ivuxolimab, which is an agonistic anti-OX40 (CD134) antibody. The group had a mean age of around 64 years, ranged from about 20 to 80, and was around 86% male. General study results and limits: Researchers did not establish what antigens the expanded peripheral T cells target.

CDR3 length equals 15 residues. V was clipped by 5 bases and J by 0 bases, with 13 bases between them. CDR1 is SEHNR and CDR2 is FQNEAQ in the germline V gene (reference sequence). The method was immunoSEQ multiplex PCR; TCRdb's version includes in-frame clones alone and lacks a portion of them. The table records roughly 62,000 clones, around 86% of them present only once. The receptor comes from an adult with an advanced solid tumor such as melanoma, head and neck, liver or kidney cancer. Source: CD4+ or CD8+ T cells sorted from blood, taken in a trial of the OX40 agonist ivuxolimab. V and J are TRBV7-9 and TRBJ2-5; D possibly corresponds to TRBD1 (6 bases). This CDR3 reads CASSPPQGYQETQYF. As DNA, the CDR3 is TGTGCCAGCAGCCCTCCACAGGGATACCAAGAGACCCAGTACTTC.